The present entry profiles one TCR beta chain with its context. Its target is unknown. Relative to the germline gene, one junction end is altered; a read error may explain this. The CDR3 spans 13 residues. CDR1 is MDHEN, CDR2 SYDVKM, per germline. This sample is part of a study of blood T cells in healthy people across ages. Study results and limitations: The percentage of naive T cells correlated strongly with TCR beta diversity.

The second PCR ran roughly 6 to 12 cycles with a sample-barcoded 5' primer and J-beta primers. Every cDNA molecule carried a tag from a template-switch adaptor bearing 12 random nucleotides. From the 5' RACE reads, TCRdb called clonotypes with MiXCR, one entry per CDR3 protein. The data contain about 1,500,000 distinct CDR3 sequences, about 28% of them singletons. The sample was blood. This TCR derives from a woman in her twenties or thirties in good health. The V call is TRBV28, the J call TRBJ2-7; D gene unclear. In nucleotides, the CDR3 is TGTACCAGCAGTTTGGCAACTCCCCTTCGGTGGTACTTC. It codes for CTSSLATPLRWYF. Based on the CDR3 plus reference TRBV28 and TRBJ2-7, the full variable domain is DVKVTQSSRYLVKRTGEKVFLECVQDMDHENMFWYRQDPGLGLRLIYFSYDVKMKEKGDIPEGYSVSREKKERFSLILESASTNQTSMYLCTSSLATPLRWYFGPGTRLTVT.